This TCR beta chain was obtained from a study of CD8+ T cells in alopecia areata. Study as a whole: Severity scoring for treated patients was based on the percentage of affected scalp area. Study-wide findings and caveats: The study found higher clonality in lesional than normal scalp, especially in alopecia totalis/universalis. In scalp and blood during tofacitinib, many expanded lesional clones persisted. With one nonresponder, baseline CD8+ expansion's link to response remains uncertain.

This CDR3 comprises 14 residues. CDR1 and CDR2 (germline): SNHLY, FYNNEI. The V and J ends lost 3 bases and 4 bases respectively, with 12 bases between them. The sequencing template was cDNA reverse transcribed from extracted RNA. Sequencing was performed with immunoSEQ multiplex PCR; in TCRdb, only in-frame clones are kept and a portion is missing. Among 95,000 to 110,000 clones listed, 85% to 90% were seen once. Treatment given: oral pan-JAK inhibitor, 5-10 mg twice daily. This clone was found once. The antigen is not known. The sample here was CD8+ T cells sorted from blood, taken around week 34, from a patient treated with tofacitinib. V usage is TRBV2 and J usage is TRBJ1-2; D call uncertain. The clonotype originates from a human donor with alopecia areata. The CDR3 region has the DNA TGTGCCAGCAGTGAGGAAGGCTTCTTCTATGGCTACACCTTC. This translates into CASSEEGFFYGYTF. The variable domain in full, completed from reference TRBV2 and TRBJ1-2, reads EPEVTQTPSHQVTQMGQEVILRCVPISNHLYFYWYRQILGQKVEFLVSFYNNEISEKSEIFDDQFSVERPDGSNFTLKIRSTKLEDSAMYFCASSEEGFFYGYTFGSGTRLTVV.